This TCR beta chain is from a study of cytomegalovirus exposure and HLA in healthy donors. Study-level results: Accurate predictions that matched the HLA-A and HLA-B alleles of most subjects were reportedly made from TCR beta sequences. More clonal expansion characterized HLA-associated TCR beta chains than equally common others in a later analysis.

The PCR made use of 60 Vbeta and 13 Jbeta primers. Assay: immunoSEQ multiplex PCR; the TCRdb copy retains only in-frame clones and omits some. Altogether 110,000 or so clones are present, about 15% being singletons, with the ten largest covering more than 0.65%. A note on this clone: Its antigen is as yet unknown.

V gave up 4 bases and J gave up 2 bases, with 16 bases separating them. This CDR3 comprises 15 residues. CDR1 and CDR2 (germline): SGDLS, YYNGEE. The chain employs TRBV9 and TRBJ2-7, with D maybe TRBD2 (6 bases). This receptor was obtained from a female donor in good health and CMV-seronegative. The specimen was PBMCs. CDR3 in amino acids: CASSPVPGEAYEQYF. The CDR3 region has the DNA TGTGCCAGCAGCCCCGTCCCGGGAGAAGCCTACGAGCAGTACTTC.